This T cell receptor (beta chain) was documented in a study of immune evolution from preneoplasia to lung adenocarcinoma. Findings of the study overall: Top clone frequencies peaked in normal lung, apparently declining through invasive adenocarcinoma.

The method was immunoSEQ multiplex PCR; TCRdb's version includes in-frame clones alone and lacks a portion of them. Of 7,600 or so clones in the sample, about four fifths were seen once. H&E slides confirmed each diagnosis, reviewed by two pathologists independently. Trimming shortened V by 2 bases and J by 8 bases, and 16 bases separated the two germline ends. The CDR3 spans 15 residues. Germline V gene sequence: CDR1 SGHNT, CDR2 YENEEA. To note about this clone: The antigen is undetermined.

The sample was FFPE adjacent normal lung tissue. The clonotype comes from a person aged 60 to 80 with lung adenocarcinoma. V gene TRBV11-3 combines with J gene TRBJ2-1; D is possibly TRBD2 (6 bases). CDR3 coding DNA: TGTGCCAGCAGCTTAAGGGCGGGAAGTTTCGATGAGCAGTTCTTC. Residues: CASSLRAGSFDEQFF.